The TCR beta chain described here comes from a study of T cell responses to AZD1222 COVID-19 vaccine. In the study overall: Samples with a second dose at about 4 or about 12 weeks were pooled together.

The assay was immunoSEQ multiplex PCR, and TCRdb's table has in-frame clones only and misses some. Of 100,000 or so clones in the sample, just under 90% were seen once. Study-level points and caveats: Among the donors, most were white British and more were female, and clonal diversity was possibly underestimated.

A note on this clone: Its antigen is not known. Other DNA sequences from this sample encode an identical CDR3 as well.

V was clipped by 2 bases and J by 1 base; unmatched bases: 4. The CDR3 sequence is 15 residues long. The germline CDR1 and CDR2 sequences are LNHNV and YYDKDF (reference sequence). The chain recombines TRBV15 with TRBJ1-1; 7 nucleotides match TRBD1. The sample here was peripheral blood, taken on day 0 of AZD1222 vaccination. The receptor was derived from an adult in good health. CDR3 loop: CATSRLRQGNTEAFF. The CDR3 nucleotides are TGTGCCACCAGCAGATTAAGACAGGGGAACACTGAAGCTTTCTTT. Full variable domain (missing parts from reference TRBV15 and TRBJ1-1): DAMVIQNPRYQVTQFGKPVTLSCSQTLNHNVMYWYQQKSSQAPKLLFHYYDKDFNNEADTPDNFQSRRPNTSFCFLDIRSPGLGDTAMYLCATSRLRQGNTEAFFGQGTRLTVV.